This passage covers 14 T cell receptor beta chains from one sample sequenced in a study of beta chain features in type 1 diabetes. The entirety of the isolated RNA underwent reverse transcription, so expressed TCRB transcripts were sequenced. This table comes from immunoSEQ multiplex PCR, and its TCRdb copy is limited to in-frame clones, with some not included. The sample has more than 150,000 clones; less than 9.5% are singletons. Sequencing input: central memory CD4+ T cells from blood. The receptors here all came from a woman aged 18-29 years in good health.

The gene calls are TRBV6-5 and TRBJ1-5, with no clear D. V was clipped by 4 bases and J by 9 bases, with 13 bases between them. Looked up from germline, CDR1 is MNHEY and CDR2 is SVGAGI. The CDR3 spans 13 residues. CDR3 coding DNA: TGTGCCAGCAGTTCCCCCAGCGGCACGCCCCAGCATTTT. This codes for CASSSPSGTPQHF.

Only one count was recorded for this clone. This sequence joins TRBV11-3 and TRBJ2-3, with D uncertain. The V end was cut by 5 bases, the J end by 4 bases, with 4 bases between. The CDR3 has 11 residues. CDR1 SGHNT and CDR2 YENEEA come from the germline V gene. The CDR3 nucleotides read TGTGCCAGCAGCAGCGCAGATACGCAGTATTTT. Amino acids: CASSSADTQYF.

The chain carries TRBV7-2 and TRBJ2-1; 7 nucleotides match TRBD2. The CDR3 spans 13 residues. The V segment lost 1 base and the J segment 10 bases; nucleotides outside the gene matches: 4. CDR1 is SGHTA, CDR2 FQGNSA, per germline. Here the CDR3 DNA reads TGTGCCAGCAGCTTAGAGAGGCGGGGGGAGCAGTTCTTC. Protein product: CASSLERRGEQFF.

V is TRBV10-3 and J is TRBJ1-2; maybe TRBD1 (6 bases). Germline V gives CDR1 ENHRY, CDR2 SYGVKD. V was pared by 3 bases and J by 8 bases, with 13 bases between. The CDR3 spans 13 residues. This CDR3 reads CAISDTTGNGYTF. CDR3 DNA: TGTGCCATCAGTGATACCACAGGGAACGGCTACACCTTC.

This clone was seen a handful of times. The rearrangement links TRBV2 to TRBJ1-2; possibly TRBD1 for D (5 bases). The CDR3 runs to 13 residues. Trimming shortened V by 5 bases and J by 7 bases, and 14 bases separated the two germline ends. In germline, CDR1 is SNHLY, CDR2 FYNNEI. The CDR3: CASSPLGGSGYTF. Written as DNA, the CDR3 is TGTGCCAGCAGTCCGCTGGGGGGAAGTGGCTACACCTTC.

The chain combines TRBV11-2 with TRBJ2-6; D unclear. The germline V gene encodes CDR1 SGHAT and CDR2 FQNNGV. The CDR3 totals 14 residues. V shed 6 bases and J shed 4 bases, with 10 bases lying between them. The chain's CDR3 is CASSSIKGANVLTF. CDR3 DNA sequence: TGTGCCAGCAGTTCTATCAAAGGGGCCAACGTCCTGACTTTC.

The chain employs TRBV7-9 and TRBJ2-5; 10 bases align to TRBD1. Germline trimming cut 3 bases from V and 2 bases from J; bases unmatched to any gene: 3. In germline, CDR1 is SEHNR, CDR2 FQNEAQ (reference sequence). CDR3 size: 15 residues. Here the CDR3 DNA reads TGTGCCAGCAGCTTCGGGACAGGGGCTCAAGAGACCCAGTACTTC. Encoded protein: CASSFGTGAQETQYF.

J is TRBJ1-2 and V is TRBV2, with D unresolved. The V end lost 9 bases, the J end lost 4 bases, and 18 bases lay between the germline ends. Germline V gene data show CDR1 as SNHLY and CDR2 as FYNNEI. This CDR3 spans 14 amino acids. The CDR3 bases are TGTGCCAGTGTGAGGGAAGGGTCATCCTATGGCTACACCTTC. As protein: CASVREGSSYGYTF.

The chain uses TRBV5-1 and TRBJ1-2; maybe TRBD1 (6 bases). Germline V gives CDR1 SGHRS, CDR2 YFSETQ. There are 16 residues in the CDR3. Trimming shortened V by 3 bases and J by 7 bases, and 22 bases separated the two germline ends. This chain's CDR3 is CASSSTGPEDLGGYTF. CDR3 coding DNA: TGCGCCAGCAGCTCTACAGGGCCAGAAGATCTTGGTGGCTACACCTTC.

This clone was detected a few times. The chain couples TRBV29-1 to TRBJ2-1; D is uncertain. Trimming left V 4 bases short and J 4 bases short, with 5 bases between. The CDR3 consists of 11 residues. Per germline, CDR1 SQVTM and CDR2 ANQGSEA. The CDR3 reads CSVGIYNEQFF. The CDR3 nucleotides read TGCAGCGTTGGTATTTACAATGAGCAGTTCTTC.

The genes are TRBV7-2 and TRBJ2-7; 10 bases are a match to TRBD1. The CDR3 is 16 amino acids. Germline assignment: CDR1 SGHTA and CDR2 FQGNSA. V was clipped by 2 bases and J by 5 bases; unmatched bases: 9. The CDR3 nucleotides are TGTGCCAGCAGCTTAACTCGACAGGGGGCGGGAGACGAGCAGTACTTC. Translating gives CASSLTRQGAGDEQYF.

This clone was observed a handful of times. The chain employs TRBV7-2 and TRBJ1-5, with D perhaps matching TRBD1 (6 bases). V lost 1 base to trimming and J lost 5 bases, with 12 bases between them. Germline V lookup: CDR1 SGHTA, CDR2 FQGNSA. The CDR3 is made up of 15 amino acids. CDR3 sequence reads: CASSLGGRSHQPQHF. The CDR3 DNA reads TGTGCCAGCAGCTTAGGGGGGCGCAGTCATCAGCCCCAGCATTTT. Full variable domain (rest looked up from reference TRBV7-2 and TRBJ1-5): GAGVSQSPSNKVTEKGKDVELRCDPISGHTALYWYRQSLGQGLEFLIYFQGNSAPDKSGLPSDRFSAERTGGSVSTLTIQRTQQEDSAVYLCASSLGGRSHQPQHFGDGTRLSIL.

This clone occurred a few times. The chain couples TRBV6-5 to TRBJ2-7; D not resolved. Trimming pared 8 bases from V and 6 bases from J, leaving 20 bases between. Germline V gene data show CDR1 as MNHEY and CDR2 as SVGAGI. The CDR3 has 14 amino acids. CDR3 sequence: CASRRAEYSSEQYF. The CDR3 bases are TGTGCCAGCCGCCGCGCAGAGTATAGCTCCGAGCAGTACTTC.

The table lists this clone with a few counts. The V gene is TRBV7-2, the J gene TRBJ1-3; the D is unclear. The germline V gene encodes CDR1 SGHTA and CDR2 FQGNSA. CDR3 size: 15 residues. Deletions cut 5 bases from V and 0 bases from J, with 11 bases between. The CDR3 sequence is CASSTTVRSGNTIYF. Here the CDR3 DNA reads TGTGCCAGCAGCACCACGGTACGCTCTGGAAACACCATATATTTT.